Listed below are T cell receptor beta chains from one sample, sequenced in a study of T cells after yellow fever vaccination. TCRdb used MiXCR to reprocess the 5' RACE reads, holding one entry per CDR3 protein. The table includes some 260,000 distinct CDR3 sequences, roughly 5.6% detected once. Source: CD4+ T cells sorted from PBMCs, taken on the day of the yellow fever booster vaccination. The receptor source for this set is a man between 18 and 29 years old who received the YFV17D yellow fever vaccine. Both conserved end residues are trimmed from each CDR3. D genes are given only for firm matches. A row's size may be missing; if present it is once, few, many or a size class.

many	TRBV20-1	TRBD2	TRBJ2-5	SAKGLAGEETQY
many	TRBV7-2	-	TRBJ1-6	ASSSQGSPLH
few	TRBV7-2	-	TRBJ1-2	ASTLGLGNYGYT
few	TRBV20-1	-	TRBJ2-3	SARDAGYGTDTQY
many	TRBV20-1	TRBD2	TRBJ2-5	SAAAAGEETQY
many	TRBV5-1	TRBD1	TRBJ1-1	ASSLQGPNTEAF
few	TRBV13	TRBD1	TRBJ1-6	ASSLEDRGNSPLH
many	TRBV7-2	-	TRBJ1-2	ASSLDPGTGYYGYT
-	TRBV7-2	TRBD2	TRBJ2-5	ASSFPTSGVETQY
many	TRBV5-1	-	TRBJ1-2	ASSLDTGSDGYT
few	TRBV10-3	-	TRBJ2-3	AISGSLLAVVY
many	TRBV5-1	-	TRBJ2-3	ASSGSAGMGTDTQY
many	TRBV5-1	-	TRBJ2-4	ASSLGRENIQY
few	TRBV20-1	TRBD1	TRBJ2-5	SAGGQGSETQY
few	TRBV4-3	-	TRBJ2-5	ASSQDRYHQETQY
-	TRBV3-1	TRBD2	TRBJ2-1	ASSQMLAGNNEQF
few	TRBV9	TRBD1	TRBJ2-7	ASSTGQGAYEQY
-	TRBV5-1	-	TRBJ2-3	ASSLVMGGDTQY
many	TRBV5-4	-	TRBJ2-5	ASSPRQGHQETQY
-	TRBV29-1	TRBD1	TRBJ1-1	SARDSLTEAF
few	TRBV3-1	-	TRBJ2-5	ASSQDGTQYQETQY
-	TRBV30	-	TRBJ2-1	AWSVRREQF
few	TRBV4-2	TRBD1	TRBJ2-3	ASSQDGRGLNTQY
many	TRBV4-1	TRBD1	TRBJ1-2	ASSHLQGEIYGYT
many	TRBV27	TRBD1	TRBJ2-1	ASSNPWGQAGGDEQF
-	TRBV6-2/TRBV6-3	-	TRBJ2-1	AGARDSTYNEQF
many	TRBV5-1	TRBD1	TRBJ2-7	ASSLGDRKY
many	TRBV21-1	-	TRBJ1-5	ASSHRGFQPQH
few	TRBV29-1	-	TRBJ1-1	SVDRRGTEAF
-	TRBV20-1	TRBD2	TRBJ2-1	SARDHRAGGNNEQF
many	TRBV12-3/TRBV12-4	-	TRBJ2-2	ASSLGGFVPGELF
many	TRBV7-2	-	TRBJ2-7	ASSPSGYEQY
many	TRBV18	-	TRBJ2-3	ASSPQDTQY
few	TRBV20-1	-	TRBJ2-5	SARDPWLEGGETQY
-	TRBV5-1	TRBD1	TRBJ1-2	ASSLGDRGLGYT
-	TRBV5-8	-	TRBJ2-5	ASSLYQVEAQY
few	TRBV18	-	TRBJ1-1	ASSPPIAGTREAF
many	TRBV14	-	TRBJ2-1	ASTPDASSYNEQF
few	TRBV12-3/TRBV12-4	TRBD1	TRBJ1-5	ASGPTGGRRTQH
-	TRBV5-4	-	TRBJ2-3	ASSKELQGTDTQY
few	TRBV19	TRBD1	TRBJ1-2	ASKKPDRERGYT